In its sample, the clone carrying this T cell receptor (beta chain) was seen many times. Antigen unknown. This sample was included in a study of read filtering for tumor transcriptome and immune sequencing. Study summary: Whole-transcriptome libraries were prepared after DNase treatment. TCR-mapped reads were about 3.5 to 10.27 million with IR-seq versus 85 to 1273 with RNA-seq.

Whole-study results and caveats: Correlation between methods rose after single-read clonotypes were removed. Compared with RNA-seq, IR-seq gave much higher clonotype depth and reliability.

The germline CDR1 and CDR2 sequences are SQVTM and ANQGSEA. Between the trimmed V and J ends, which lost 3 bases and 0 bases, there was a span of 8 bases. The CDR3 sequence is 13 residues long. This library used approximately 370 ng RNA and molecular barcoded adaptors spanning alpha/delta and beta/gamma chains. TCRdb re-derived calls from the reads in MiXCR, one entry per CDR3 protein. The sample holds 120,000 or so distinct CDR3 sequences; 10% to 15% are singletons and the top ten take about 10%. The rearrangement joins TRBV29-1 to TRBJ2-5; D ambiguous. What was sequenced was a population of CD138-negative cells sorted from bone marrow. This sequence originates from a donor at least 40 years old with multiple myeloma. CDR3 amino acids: CSVESPNQETQYF. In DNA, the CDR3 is TGCAGCGTTGAGTCGCCAAACCAAGAGACCCAGTACTTC. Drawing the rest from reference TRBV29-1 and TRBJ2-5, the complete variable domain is SAVISQKPSRDICQRGTSLTIQCQVDSQVTMMFWYRQQPGQSLTLIATANQGSEATYESGFVIDKFPISRPNLTFSTLTVSNMSPEDSSIYLCSVESPNQETQYFGPGTRLLVL.